Reported below is one TCR beta chain. The source of the sample is a study of naive and memory T cell subsets. Blood and skin TCR RNA was reverse transcribed with alpha and beta constant primers. A single record per CDR3 protein comes from TCRdb applying MiXCR to the 5' RACE reads. Counted here are more than 20,000 distinct CDR3 sequences, 20% to 25% occurring once; the ten biggest clones make up over 1.5%. RNA was extracted from roughly 2.6 ml of whole blood of healthy adults. A UMI-containing oligonucleotide was joined by 3' ligation to the TCR cDNA template. Unsorted total RNA, roughly 1 to 1,100 ng, was DNase treated before reverse transcription. Trimming took 0 bases from V and 3 from J, leaving 6 bases between them. This CDR3 has 12 amino acids. CDR1 and CDR2 from the germline V gene are SQVTM and ANQGSEA.

This rearrangement joins TRBV29-1 to TRBJ2-7; D unclear. The receptor comes from a female donor in good health. This CDR3 is CSVEDQDYEQYF. The CDR3 nucleotides are TGCAGCGTTGAAGATCAGGACTACGAGCAGTACTTC.